This T cell receptor beta chain stems from a study of technical replicates of blood from a few donors (TCRdb year 2017). With respect to this clone: Its specific antigen is unknown. Per-base quality was not reported, and no clone a single base away is much larger than it.

Library construction relied on the immunoSEQ multiplex PCR assay. TCRdb took this table from immuneACCESS and kept in-frame rearrangements with V and J called. Such tables lack part of the clones; where checked against another copy, unresolved V genes explain under half of the gap, and the rest is unexplained. Here the sample has tens of thousands of clones; 85% to 95% occur a single time. The ten biggest clones cover 0.3% to 0.45% of the sample. V is trimmed back by 3 bases and J by 7 bases, and the junction contains 5 bases that no gene match accounts for. Including the terminal cysteine and phenylalanine, the CDR3 comprises 14 residues. Only CDR3 DNA remains: 42 bases, in frame from the first base. CDR1 and CDR2 (SGHAT, FQNNGV) derive from the germline V gene.

This clonotype originated in a human donor in good health. Sequencing input: T cells isolated from PBMCs. The V and J genes are TRBV11-2 and TRBJ2-7; 11 junctional bases match TRBD2. The base sequence is TGTGCCAGCAGCTTTGTTACTAGCGGGAGAGAGCAGTACTTC. It specifies CASSFVTSGREQYF.